The clone carrying this T cell receptor (beta chain) has only a few counts. The antigen is not known. The same CDR3 also results from other DNA sequences found in this sample. The sample is drawn from a study of cytomegalovirus exposure and HLA in healthy donors. About the research overall: From donors who were HLA-typed, an early data release held 81 million or so unique TCRs.

Study observations and caveats: HLA alleles were associated with some 17,000 TCR beta sequences in a later analysis at 0.05 false discovery rate.

Germline V lookup: CDR1 SGHDT, CDR2 YYEEEE. The CDR3 is made up of 14 amino acids. With 3 bases clipped from V and 4 bases from J, the junction kept 2 bases outside the gene matches. The PCR had 60 Vbeta and 13 Jbeta primers. Generated by immunoSEQ multiplex PCR, the TCRdb table keeps only in-frame clones and is missing some. The table shows about 160,000 clones, with about three quarters occurring only once. The chain recombines TRBV5-6 with TRBJ1-2; 11 positions agree with TRBD1. This TCR derives from a female donor in good health and CMV-seronegative. The specimen was PBMCs. The CDR3 spells CASSSGTGGYGYTF. In nucleotides, the CDR3 is TGTGCCAGCAGCTCAGGGACAGGGGGCTATGGCTACACCTTC.